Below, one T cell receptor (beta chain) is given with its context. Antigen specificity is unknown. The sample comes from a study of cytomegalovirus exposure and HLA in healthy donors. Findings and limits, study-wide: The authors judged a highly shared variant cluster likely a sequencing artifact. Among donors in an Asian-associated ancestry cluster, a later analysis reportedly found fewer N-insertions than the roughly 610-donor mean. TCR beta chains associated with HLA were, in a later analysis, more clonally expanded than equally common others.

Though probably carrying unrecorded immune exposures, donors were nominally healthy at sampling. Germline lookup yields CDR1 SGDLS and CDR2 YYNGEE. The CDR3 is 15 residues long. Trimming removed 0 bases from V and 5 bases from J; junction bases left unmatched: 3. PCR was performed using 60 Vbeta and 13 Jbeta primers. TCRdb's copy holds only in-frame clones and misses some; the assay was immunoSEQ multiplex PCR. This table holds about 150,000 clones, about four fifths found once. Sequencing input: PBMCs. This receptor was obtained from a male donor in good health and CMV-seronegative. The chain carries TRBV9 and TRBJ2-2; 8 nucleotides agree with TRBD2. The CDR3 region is CASSVAGGVTGELFF. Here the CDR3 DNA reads TGTGCCAGCAGCGTAGCGGGGGGGGTGACCGGGGAGCTGTTTTTT.